This T cell receptor (beta chain) was recorded in a study of vaccination effects on CD4 cells after COVID-19. Turning to the study itself: Specimens were obtained from two convalescent patients 16 days and one week prior to vaccination.

A note on this clone: What it binds is unknown.

In the ViraFEST assay, antigen-specific CD4+ clonotypes were identified by expansion after peptide-pool stimulation. Culture lasted about ten days before CD4+ T cell isolation. The person's infection with SARS-CoV-2, confirmed by PCR, took place between March and December 2020. Trimming removed 2 bases at V and 5 bases at J, with 9 bases between. The CDR3 has 13 residues. Germline CDR1 is SGHVS and CDR2 is FQNEAQ. TCRdb's table, derived via immunoSEQ multiplex PCR, lists solely in-frame clones and lacks some. The table has some 22,000 clones, 60% to 80% seen once. This sequence joins TRBV7-8 and TRBJ2-5; tentatively, D is TRBD2 (5 bases). The TCR originated in a human donor who had a prior SARS-CoV-2 infection. The input for sequencing was CD4+ T cells from PBMCs cultured with SARS-CoV-2 spike peptides, taken before COVID-19 vaccination. The CDR3 region is CASSLSWRETQYF. The CDR3 nucleotides read TGTGCCAGCAGCTTAAGTTGGAGGGAGACCCAGTACTTC.